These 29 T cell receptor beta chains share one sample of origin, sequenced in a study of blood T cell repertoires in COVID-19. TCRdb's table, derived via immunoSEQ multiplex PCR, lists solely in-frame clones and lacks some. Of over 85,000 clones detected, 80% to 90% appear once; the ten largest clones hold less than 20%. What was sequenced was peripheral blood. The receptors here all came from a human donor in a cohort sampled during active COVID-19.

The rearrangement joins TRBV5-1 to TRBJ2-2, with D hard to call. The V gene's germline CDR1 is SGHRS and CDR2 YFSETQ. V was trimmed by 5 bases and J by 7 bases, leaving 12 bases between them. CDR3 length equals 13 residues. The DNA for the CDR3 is TGCGCCAGCAGTATATCGACGGGCGGGGAGCTGTTTTTT. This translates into CASSISTGGELFF. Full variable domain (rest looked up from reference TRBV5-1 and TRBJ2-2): KAGVTQTPRYLIKTRGQQVTLSCSPISGHRSVSWYQQTPGQGLQFLFEYFSETQRNKGNFPGRFSGRQFSNSRSEMNVSTLELGDSALYLCASSISTGGELFFGEGSRLTVL.

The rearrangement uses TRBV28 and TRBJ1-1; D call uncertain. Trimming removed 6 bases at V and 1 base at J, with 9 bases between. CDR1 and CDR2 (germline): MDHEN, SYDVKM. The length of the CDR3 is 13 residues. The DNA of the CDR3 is TGTGCCAGCAGCCCACTAACGAACACTGAAGCTTTCTTT. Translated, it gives CASSPLTNTEAFF.

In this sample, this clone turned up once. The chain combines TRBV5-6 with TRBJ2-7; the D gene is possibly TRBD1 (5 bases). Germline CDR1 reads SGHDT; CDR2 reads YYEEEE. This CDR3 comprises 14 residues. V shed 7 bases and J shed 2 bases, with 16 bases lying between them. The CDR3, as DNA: TGTGCCAGCCGAATCCTGACAGCAACCTACGAGCAGTACTTC. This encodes CASRILTATYEQYF.

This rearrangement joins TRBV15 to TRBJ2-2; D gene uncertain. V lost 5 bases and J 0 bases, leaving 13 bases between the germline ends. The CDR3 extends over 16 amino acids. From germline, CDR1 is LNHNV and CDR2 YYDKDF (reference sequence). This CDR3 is CATSVQIAANTGELFF. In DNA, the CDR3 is TGTGCCACCAGCGTCCAGATCGCTGCGAACACCGGGGAGCTGTTTTTT.

CDR3 in amino acids: CASSESGWGQGNYEQYF. DNA for the CDR3: TGTGCCAGCAGTGAATCGGGGTGGGGACAGGGGAATTACGAGCAGTACTTC. V and J are TRBV6-1 and TRBJ2-7, with TRBD1 matching over 10 bases. J gave up 4 bases and V 2 bases, and 11 bases lay outside the gene matches. Germline assignment: CDR1 MNHNS and CDR2 SASEGT. This CDR3 is 17 amino acids long.

The CDR3 sequence is CSAGLLGTQYF. CDR3 in DNA: TGCAGTGCTGGGCTGCTTGGTACGCAGTATTTT. This chain uses TRBV20-1 with TRBJ2-3; D is undetermined. V dropped 5 bases and J dropped 8 bases, with 11 bases sitting between them. CDR3 length: 11 residues. Germline V gives CDR1 DFQATT, CDR2 SNEGSKA (reference sequence).

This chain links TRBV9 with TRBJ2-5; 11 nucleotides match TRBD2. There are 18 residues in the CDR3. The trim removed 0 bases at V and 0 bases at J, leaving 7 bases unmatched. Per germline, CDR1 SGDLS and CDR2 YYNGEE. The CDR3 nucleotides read TGTGCCAGCAGCGTAGCCCTAGCGGGAGGAAGGGACCAAGAGACCCAGTACTTC. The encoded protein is CASSVALAGGRDQETQYF.

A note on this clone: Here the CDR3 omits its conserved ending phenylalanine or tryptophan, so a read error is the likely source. DNA for the CDR3: TGTGCCAGTACAAGGGGGACCCTCAACGAGCAGTACCTC. Protein product: CASTRGTLNEQYL. The chain recombines TRBV12-3 or TRBV12-4 with TRBJ2-7; perhaps TRBD1 as D (6 bases). Trimming took 9 bases from V and 5 from J, leaving 17 bases between them. The CDR3 spans 13 residues.

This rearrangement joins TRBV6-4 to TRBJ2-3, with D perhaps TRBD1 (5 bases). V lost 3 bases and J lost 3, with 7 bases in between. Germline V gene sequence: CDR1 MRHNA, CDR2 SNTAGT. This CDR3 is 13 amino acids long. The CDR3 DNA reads TGTGCCAGCAGTGAAAGGGGAACAGATACGCAGTATTTT. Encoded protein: CASSERGTDTQYF.

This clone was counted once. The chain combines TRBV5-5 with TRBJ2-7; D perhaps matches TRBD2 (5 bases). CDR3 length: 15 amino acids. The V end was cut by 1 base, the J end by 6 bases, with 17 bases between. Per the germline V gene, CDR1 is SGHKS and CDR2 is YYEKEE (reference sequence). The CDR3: CASSLRGYGNSEQYF. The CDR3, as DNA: TGTGCCAGCAGCTTGCGAGGGTATGGGAATTCCGAGCAGTACTTC.

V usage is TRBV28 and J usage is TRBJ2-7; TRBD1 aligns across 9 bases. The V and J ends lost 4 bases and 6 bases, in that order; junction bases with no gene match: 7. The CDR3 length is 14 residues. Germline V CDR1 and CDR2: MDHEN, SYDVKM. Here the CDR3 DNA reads TGTGCCAGCAGTTGGGACAGGGAGGTCTTCGAGCAGTACTTC. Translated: CASSWDREVFEQYF.

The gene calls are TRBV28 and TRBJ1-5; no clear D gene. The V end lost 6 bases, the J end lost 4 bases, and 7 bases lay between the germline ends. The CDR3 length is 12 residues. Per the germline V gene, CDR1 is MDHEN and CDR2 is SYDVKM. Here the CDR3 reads CASSPVNQPQHF. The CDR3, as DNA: TGTGCCAGCAGCCCGGTGAATCAGCCCCAGCATTTT.

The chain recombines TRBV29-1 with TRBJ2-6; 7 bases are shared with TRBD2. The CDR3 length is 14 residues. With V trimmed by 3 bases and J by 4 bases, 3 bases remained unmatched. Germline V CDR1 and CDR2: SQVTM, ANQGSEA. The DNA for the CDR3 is TGCAGCGTTGATGGGAGGGAGGGGGCCAACGTCCTGACTTTC. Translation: CSVDGREGANVLTF.

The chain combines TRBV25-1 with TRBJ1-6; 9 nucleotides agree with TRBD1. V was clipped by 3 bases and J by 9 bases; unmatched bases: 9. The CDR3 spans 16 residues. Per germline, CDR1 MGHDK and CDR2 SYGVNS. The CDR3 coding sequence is TGTGCCAGCAGTGACCTCCGGGACAGGGTATTTTCACCCCTCCACTTT. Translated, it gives CASSDLRDRVFSPLHF.

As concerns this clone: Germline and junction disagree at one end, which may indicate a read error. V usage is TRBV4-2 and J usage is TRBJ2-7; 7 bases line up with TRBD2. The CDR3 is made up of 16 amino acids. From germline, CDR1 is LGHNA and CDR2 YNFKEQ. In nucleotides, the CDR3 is TGTGCCAGCAGACAAGAAACCGGGACTATAATCTACGAGCAGTACTTC. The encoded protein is CASRQETGTIIYEQYF.

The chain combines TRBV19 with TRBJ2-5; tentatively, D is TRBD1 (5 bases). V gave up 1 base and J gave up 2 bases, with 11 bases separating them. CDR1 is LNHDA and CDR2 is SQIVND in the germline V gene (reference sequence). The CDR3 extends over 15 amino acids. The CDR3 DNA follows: TGTGCCAGTAGTATAGCTCCAGGGCTTCAAGAGACCCAGTACTTC. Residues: CASSIAPGLQETQYF. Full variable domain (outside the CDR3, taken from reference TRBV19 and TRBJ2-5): DGGITQSPKYLFRKEGQNVTLSCEQNLNHDAMYWYRQDPGQGLRLIYYSQIVNDFQKGDIAEGYSVSREKKESFPLTVTSAQKNPTAFYLCASSIAPGLQETQYFGPGTRLLVL.

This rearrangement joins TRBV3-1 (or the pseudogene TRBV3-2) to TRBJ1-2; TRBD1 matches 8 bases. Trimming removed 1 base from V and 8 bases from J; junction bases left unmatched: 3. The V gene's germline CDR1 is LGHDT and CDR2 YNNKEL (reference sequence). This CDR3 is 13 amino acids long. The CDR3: CASSQGTGQGYTF. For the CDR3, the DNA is TGTGCCAGCAGCCAAGGGACAGGGCAAGGCTACACCTTC.

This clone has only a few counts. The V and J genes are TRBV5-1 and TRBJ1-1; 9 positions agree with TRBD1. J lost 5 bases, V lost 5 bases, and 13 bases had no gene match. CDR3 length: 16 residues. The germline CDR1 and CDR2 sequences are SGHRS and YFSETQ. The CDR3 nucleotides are TGCGCCAGCAGTCCCGCGGGACAGGGCTCCTGGACTGAAGCTTTCTTT. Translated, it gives CASSPAGQGSWTEAFF.

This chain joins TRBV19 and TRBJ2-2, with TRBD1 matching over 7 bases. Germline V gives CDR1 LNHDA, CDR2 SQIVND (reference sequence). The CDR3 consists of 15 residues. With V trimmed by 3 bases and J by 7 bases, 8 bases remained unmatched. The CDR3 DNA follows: TGTGCCAGTAGTATCGCGACAGGGATGGGCGGGGAGCTGTTTTTT. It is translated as CASSIATGMGGELFF.

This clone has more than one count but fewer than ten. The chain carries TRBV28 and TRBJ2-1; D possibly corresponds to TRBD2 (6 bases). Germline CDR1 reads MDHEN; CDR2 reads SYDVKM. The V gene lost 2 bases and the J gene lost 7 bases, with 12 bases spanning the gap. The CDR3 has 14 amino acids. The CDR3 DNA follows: TGTGCCAGCAGTTTACGGAGGGACTTAAATGAGCAGTTCTTC. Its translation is CASSLRRDLNEQFF.

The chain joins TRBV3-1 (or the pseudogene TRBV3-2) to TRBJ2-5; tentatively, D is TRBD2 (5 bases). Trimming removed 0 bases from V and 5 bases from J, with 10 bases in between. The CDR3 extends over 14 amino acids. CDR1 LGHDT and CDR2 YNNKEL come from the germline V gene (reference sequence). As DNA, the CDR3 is TGTGCCAGCAGCCAAGACACGAGGAGGGAGACCCAGTACTTC. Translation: CASSQDTRRETQYF.

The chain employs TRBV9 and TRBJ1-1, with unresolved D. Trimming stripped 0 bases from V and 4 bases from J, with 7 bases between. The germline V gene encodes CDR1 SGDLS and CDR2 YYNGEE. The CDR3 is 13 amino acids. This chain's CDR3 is CASSVGEVTEAFF. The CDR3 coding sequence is TGTGCCAGCAGCGTAGGAGAGGTCACTGAAGCTTTCTTT. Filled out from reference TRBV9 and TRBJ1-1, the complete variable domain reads DSGVTQTPKHLITATGQRVTLRCSPRSGDLSVYWYQQSLDQGLQFLIQYYNGEERAKGNILERFSAQQFPDLHSELNLSSLELGDSALYFCASSVGEVTEAFFGQGTRLTVV.

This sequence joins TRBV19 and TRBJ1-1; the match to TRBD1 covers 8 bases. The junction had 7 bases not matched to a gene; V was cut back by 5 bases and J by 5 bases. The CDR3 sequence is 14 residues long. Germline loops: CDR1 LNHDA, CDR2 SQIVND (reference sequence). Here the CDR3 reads CASSLGQGGTEAFF. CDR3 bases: TGTGCCAGTAGTCTCGGACAGGGAGGAACTGAAGCTTTCTTT. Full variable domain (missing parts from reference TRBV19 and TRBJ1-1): DGGITQSPKYLFRKEGQNVTLSCEQNLNHDAMYWYRQDPGQGLRLIYYSQIVNDFQKGDIAEGYSVSREKKESFPLTVTSAQKNPTAFYLCASSLGQGGTEAFFGQGTRLTVV.

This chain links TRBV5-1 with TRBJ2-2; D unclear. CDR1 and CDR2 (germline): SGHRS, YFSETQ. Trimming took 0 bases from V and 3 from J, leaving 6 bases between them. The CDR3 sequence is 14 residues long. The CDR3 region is CASSLDTDTGELFF. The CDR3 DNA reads TGCGCCAGCAGCTTGGACACAGACACCGGGGAGCTGTTTTTT.

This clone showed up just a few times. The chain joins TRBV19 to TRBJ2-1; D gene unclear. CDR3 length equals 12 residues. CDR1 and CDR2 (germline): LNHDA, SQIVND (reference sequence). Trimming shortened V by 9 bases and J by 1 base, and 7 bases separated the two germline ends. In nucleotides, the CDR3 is TGTGCCAGCGGAGCATCCTACAATGAGCAGTTCTTC. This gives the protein CASGASYNEQFF.

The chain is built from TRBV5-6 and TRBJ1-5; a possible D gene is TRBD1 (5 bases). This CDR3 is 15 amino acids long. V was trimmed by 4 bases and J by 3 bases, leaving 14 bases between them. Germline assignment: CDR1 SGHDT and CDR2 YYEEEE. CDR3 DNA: TGTGCCAGCAGCGTTCAAGGGGCCTTCAATCAGCCCCAGCATTTT. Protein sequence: CASSVQGAFNQPQHF.

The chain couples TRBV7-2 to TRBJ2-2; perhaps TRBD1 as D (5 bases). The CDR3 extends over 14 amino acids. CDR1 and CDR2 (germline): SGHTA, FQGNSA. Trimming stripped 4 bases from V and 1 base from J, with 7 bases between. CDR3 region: CASSYDRNTGELFF. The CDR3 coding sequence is TGTGCCAGCAGCTACGACAGGAACACCGGGGAGCTGTTTTTT.

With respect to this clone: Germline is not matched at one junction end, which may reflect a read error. CDR3 residues: CASSRESGYSRPETQYF. The CDR3, as DNA: TGTGCTAGCAGCCGGGAAAGTGGCTACAGCCGCCCAGAGACCCAGTACTTC. J is TRBJ2-5 and V is TRBV7-7; TRBD2 might be the D (5 bases). The CDR3 runs to 17 residues. Germline values: CDR1 SSHAT, CDR2 FNYEAQ (reference sequence).

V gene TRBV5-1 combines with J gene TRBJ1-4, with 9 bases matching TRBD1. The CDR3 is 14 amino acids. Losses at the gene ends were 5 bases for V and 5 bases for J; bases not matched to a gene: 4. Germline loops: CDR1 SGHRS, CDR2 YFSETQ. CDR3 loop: CASRSGTGNEKLFF. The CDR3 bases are TGCGCCAGCAGGTCCGGGACAGGGAATGAAAAACTGTTTTTT.